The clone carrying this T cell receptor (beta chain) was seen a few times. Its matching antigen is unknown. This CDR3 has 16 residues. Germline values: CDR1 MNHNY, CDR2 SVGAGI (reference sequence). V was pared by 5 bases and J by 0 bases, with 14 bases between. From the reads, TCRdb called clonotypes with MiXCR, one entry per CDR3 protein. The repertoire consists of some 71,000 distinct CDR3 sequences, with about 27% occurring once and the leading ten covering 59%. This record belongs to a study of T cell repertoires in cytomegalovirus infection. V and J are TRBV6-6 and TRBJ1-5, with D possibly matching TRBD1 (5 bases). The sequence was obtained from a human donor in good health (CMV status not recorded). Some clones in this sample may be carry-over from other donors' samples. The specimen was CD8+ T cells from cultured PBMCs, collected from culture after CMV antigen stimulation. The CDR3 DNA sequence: TGTGCCAGCAGTCTAGGGGAAGGAGCTAGCAATCAGCCCCAGCATTTT. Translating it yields CASSLGEGASNQPQHF.